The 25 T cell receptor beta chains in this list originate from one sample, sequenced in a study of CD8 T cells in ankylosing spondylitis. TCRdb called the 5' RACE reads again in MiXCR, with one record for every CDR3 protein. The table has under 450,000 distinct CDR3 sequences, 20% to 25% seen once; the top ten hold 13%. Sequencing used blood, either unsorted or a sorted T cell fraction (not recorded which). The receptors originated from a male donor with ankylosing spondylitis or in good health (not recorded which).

The DNA for the CDR3 is TGTGCCAGCGACCCGCCTCAGAACACCGGGGAGCTGTTTTTT. This sequence encodes CASDPPQNTGELFF. The chain joins TRBV7-9 to TRBJ2-2, with unresolved D. The CDR3 is 14 amino acids. V dropped 8 bases and J dropped 1 base, with 11 bases sitting between them. The germline CDR1 and CDR2 sequences are SEHNR and FQNEAQ (reference sequence).

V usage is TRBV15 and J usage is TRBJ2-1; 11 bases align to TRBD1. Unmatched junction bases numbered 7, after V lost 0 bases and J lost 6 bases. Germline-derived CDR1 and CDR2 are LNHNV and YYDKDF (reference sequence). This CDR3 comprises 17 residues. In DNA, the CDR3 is TGTGCCACCAGCAGAGATCGGGGACAGGGGGAACTCAATGAGCAGTTCTTC. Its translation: CATSRDRGQGELNEQFF.

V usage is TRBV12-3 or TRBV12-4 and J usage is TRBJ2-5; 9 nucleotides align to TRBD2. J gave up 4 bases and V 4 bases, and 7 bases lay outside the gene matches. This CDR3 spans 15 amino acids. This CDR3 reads CASSWGGGVIETQYF. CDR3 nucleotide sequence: TGTGCCAGCAGTTGGGGCGGGGGGGTCATAGAGACCCAGTACTTC.

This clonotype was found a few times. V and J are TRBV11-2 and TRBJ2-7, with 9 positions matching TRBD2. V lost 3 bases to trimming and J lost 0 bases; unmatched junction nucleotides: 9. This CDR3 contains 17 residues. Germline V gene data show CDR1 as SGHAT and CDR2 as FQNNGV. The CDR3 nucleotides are TGTGCCAGCAGCTTTGGTCCGGGGACTAGCATCTCCTACGAGCAGTACTTC. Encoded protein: CASSFGPGTSISYEQYF.

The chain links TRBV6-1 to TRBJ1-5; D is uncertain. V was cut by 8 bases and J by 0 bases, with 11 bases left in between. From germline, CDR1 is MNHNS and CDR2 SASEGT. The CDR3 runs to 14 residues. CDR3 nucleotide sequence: TGTGCCAGCCGACTAGTGGTTAGCAATCAGCCCCAGCATTTT. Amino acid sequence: CASRLVVSNQPQHF.

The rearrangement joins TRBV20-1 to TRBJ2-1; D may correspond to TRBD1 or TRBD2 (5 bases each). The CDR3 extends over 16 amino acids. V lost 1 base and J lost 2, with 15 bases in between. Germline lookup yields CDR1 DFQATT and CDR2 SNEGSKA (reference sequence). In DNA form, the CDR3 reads TGCAGTGCTAGAGGGGACCTAGCCGGGACCTACAATGAGCAGTTCTTC. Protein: CSARGDLAGTYNEQFF.

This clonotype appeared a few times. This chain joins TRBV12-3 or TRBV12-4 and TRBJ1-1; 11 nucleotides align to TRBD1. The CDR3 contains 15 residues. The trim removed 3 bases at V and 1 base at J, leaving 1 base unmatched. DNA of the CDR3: TGTGCCAGCAGTTTGGGGACAGGGGGGAACACTGAAGCTTTCTTT. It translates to CASSLGTGGNTEAFF.

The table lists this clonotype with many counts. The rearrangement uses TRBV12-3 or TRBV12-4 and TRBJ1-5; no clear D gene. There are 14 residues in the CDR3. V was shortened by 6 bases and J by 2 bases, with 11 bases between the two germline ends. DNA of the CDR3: TGTGCCAGCAGCACTAGGCAGGGCAATCAGCCCCAGCATTTT. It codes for CASSTRQGNQPQHF.

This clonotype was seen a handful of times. CDR3 sequence: CASSLPRGTDTQYF. The DNA of the CDR3 is TGTGCCAGCAGCTTACCGAGGGGCACAGATACGCAGTATTTT. The rearrangement uses TRBV5-5 and TRBJ2-3; tentatively, D is TRBD2 (5 bases). The CDR3 is 14 residues long. Between the trimmed V and J ends, which lost 2 bases and 1 base, there was a span of 8 bases. Germline CDR1 reads SGHKS; CDR2 reads YYEKEE (reference sequence). The whole variable domain, filled in from reference TRBV5-5 and TRBJ2-3, reads DAGVTQSPTHLIKTRGQQVTLRCSPISGHKSVSWYQQVLGQGPQFIFQYYEKEERGRGNFPDRFSARQFPNYSSELNVNALLLGDSALYLCASSLPRGTDTQYFGPGTRLTVL.

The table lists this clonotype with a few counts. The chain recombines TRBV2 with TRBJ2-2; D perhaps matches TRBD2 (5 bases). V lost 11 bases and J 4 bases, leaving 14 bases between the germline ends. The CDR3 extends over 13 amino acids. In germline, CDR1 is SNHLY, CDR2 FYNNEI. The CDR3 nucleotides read TGTGCCGCGTTTAGCGCGGCCACCGGGGAGCTGTTTTTT. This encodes CAAFSAATGELFF. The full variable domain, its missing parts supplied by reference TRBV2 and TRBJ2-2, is EPEVTQTPSHQVTQMGQEVILRCVPISNHLYFYWYRQILGQKVEFLVSFYNNEISEKSEIFDDQFSVERPDGSNFTLKIRSTKLEDSAMYFCAAFSAATGELFFGEGSRLTVL.

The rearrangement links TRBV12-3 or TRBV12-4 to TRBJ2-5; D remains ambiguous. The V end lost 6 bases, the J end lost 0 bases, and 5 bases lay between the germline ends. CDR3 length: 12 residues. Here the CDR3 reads CASRWYQETQYF. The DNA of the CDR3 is TGTGCCAGCAGGTGGTACCAAGAGACCCAGTACTTC.

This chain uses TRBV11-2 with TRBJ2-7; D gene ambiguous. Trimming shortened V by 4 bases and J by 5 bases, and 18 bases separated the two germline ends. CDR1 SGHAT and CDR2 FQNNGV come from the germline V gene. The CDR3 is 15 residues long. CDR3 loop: CASSSGTLALDEQYF. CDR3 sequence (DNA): TGTGCCAGCAGCTCCGGAACCCTGGCCTTAGACGAGCAGTACTTC.

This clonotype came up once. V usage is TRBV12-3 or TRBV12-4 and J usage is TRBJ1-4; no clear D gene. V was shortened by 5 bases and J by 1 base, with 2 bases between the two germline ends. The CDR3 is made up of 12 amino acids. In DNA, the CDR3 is TGTGCCAGCAGTCTAACTAATGAAAAACTGTTTTTT. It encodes CASSLTNEKLFF.

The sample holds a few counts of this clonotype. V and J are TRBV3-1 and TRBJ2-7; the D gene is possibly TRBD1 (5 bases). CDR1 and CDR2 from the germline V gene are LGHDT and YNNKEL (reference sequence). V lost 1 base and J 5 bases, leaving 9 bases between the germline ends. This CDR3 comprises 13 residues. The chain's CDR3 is CASSQGSQDEQYF. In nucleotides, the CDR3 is TGTGCCAGCAGCCAAGGGTCACAGGACGAGCAGTACTTC.

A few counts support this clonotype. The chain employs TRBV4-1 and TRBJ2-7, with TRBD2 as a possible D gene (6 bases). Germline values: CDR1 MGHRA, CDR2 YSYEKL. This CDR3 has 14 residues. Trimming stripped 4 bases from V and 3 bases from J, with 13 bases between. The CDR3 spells CASSLNTGGYEQYF. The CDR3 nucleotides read TGCGCCAGCAGCCTCAACACCGGGGGCTACGAGCAGTACTTC.

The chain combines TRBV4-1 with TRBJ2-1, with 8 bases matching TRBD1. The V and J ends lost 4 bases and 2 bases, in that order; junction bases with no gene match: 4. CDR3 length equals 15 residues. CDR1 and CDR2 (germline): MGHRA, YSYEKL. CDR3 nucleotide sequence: TGCGCCAGCAGCCGCGTGACAGGGGCCTACAATGAGCAGTTCTTC. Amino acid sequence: CASSRVTGAYNEQFF.

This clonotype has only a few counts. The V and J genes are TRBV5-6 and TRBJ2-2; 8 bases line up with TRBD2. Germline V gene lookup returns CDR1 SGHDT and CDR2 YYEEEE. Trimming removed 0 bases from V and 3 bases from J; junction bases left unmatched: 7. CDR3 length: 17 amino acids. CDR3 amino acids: CASSLALFSGDTGELFF. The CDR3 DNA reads TGTGCCAGCAGCTTGGCCCTATTTAGCGGGGACACCGGGGAGCTGTTTTTT.

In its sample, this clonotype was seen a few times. DNA for the CDR3: TGTGCCTGGAGTGTTCTGCAGGCTGAGGAAAAACTGTTTTTT. Its translation is CAWSVLQAEEKLFF. The J gene is TRBJ1-4, the V gene TRBV30; no firm D call. The V gene lost 0 bases and the J gene lost 8 bases, with 13 bases spanning the gap. CDR3 length: 14 residues. Germline V gene data show CDR1 as GTSNPN and CDR2 as SVGIG (reference sequence).

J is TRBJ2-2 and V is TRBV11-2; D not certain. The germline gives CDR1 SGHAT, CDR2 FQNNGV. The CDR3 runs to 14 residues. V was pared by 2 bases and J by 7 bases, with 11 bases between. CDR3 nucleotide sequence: TGTGCCAGCAGCTTACTCCTGGTGGGCGGGGAGCTGTTTTTT. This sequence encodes CASSLLLVGGELFF.

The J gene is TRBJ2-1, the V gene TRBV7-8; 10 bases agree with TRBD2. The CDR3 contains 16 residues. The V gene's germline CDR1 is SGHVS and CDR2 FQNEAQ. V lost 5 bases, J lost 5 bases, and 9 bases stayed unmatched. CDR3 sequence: CASSQGLAVLDNEQFF. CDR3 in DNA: TGTGCCAGCAGCCAAGGACTAGCGGTTTTGGACAATGAGCAGTTCTTC.

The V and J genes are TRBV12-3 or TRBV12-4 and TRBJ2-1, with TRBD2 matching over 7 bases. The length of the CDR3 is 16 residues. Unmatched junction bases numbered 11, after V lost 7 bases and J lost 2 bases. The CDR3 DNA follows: TGTGCCAGCACCGCCGGGGGGACTCTGACCTACAATGAGCAGTTCTTC. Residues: CASTAGGTLTYNEQFF.

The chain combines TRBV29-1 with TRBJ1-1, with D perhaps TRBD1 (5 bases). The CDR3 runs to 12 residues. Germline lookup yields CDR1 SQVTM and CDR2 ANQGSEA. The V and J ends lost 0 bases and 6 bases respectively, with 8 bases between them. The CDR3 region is CSVEDLGPEAFF. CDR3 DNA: TGCAGCGTTGAAGATCTGGGACCTGAAGCTTTCTTT.

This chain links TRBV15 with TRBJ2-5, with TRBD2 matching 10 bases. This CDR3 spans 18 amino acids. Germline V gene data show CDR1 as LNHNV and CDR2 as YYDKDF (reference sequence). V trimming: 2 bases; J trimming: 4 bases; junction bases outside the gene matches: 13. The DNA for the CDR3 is TGTGCCACCAGCAGATCGGCCTTGGGAGCGGGGGGGCGAGAGACCCAGTACTTC. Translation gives CATSRSALGAGGRETQYF.

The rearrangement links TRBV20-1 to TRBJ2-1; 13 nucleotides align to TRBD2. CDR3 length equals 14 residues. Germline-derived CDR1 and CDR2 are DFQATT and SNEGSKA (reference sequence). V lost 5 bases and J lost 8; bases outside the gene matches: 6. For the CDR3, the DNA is TGCAGTGCTGAGGGACTAGCGGGGCGGGATGAGCAGTTCTTC. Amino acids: CSAEGLAGRDEQFF.

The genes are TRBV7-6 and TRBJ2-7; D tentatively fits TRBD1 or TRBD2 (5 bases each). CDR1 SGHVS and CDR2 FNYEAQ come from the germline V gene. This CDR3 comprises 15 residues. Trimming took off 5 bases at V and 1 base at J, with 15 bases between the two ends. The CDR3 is CASSPSRGVSYEQYF. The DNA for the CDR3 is TGTGCCAGCAGCCCATCGCGAGGGGTATCCTACGAGCAGTACTTC.